The TCR beta chain described here comes from a study of siplizumab effects on memory and regulatory T cells (dated by TCRdb to between 2019 and 2020). Context from the whole study: The study examined how the anti-CD2 antibody siplizumab affects alloreactive T-cell subsets in allogeneic mixed lymphocyte reactions built from human PBMCs.

Based on the germline V gene, the CDR1 and CDR2 sequences are ENHRY and SYGVKD. The CDR3 measures 14 amino acids from cysteine to phenylalanine. The retained sequence is limited to the CDR3, 42 bases, with the frame set at the first base. Germline trimming amounts to 4 bases on V and 3 bases on J, with 5 as the count of junction bases outside the gene matches. The study at large found these results: The cumulative frequency of alloreactive sequences that could be traced back to unstimulated CD4+ memory T cells was significantly reduced by siplizumab. Of the alloreactive CD4+ clones that could be mapped, the Treg-derived share averaged around 64% with siplizumab compared with 25% to 30% in control reactions. Whether proliferating Tregs from siplizumab cultures were suppressive was not functionally confirmed. Compared with memory T cells, unstimulated naive T cells appeared more diverse, and naive cells seemed to make a substantial contribution to the alloresponse. Roughly 75-97% of proliferating CD4+ or CD8+ clones could not be assigned a naive or memory phenotype. Because sequences below about 10^-5 frequency were poorly captured, only a minor fraction of alloreactive clones could be mapped to unstimulated subsets.

Comment on this clone: There is no known antigen for this receptor. No much larger clone is present one base from it, and per-base qualities are unavailable.

The protocol used for the library was the immunoSEQ multiplex PCR assay. The deep sequencing platform assayed 90,000 to 100,000 TCR templates per sample. Genomic DNA extracted from sorted T cells was used for TCRbeta CDR3 sequencing. The paper's data handling went like this. The R programming language was used for clonal analysis of TCRbeta CDR3 data. Alloreactive CD4+ and CD8+ clones were identified by comparing unstimulated samples to CFSE-low samples taken after the reaction. Alloreactive CD4+ clones were assigned to regulatory or non-regulatory origin by matching sequences to sorted unstimulated Treg and non-Treg repertoires. TCRdb obtained this table from immuneACCESS and retained in-frame rearrangements with V and J assigned. These tables miss some clones; where compared with another copy, unresolved V genes account for less than half of the shortfall, and the remainder is unexplained. The DNA gave D and trimming, while V, J and clone size come from that table. The sample data list about 72,000 clones, and more than 80% of these were observed just once. Around 28% of the sample goes to the ten largest clones.

Sorted unstimulated T cells and proliferating T cells recovered from mixed lymphocyte reactions were subjected to TCRbeta CDR3 sequencing. Fresh whole blood from approximately 9 HLA-typed healthy donors was used to isolate PBMCs. In this chain, TRBV10-3 is recombined with TRBJ1-1, and TRBD1 aligns with 7 junction nucleotides. The TCR comes from a human donor in good health. Sequencing used CD8+ T cells sorted from blood. The CDR3 reads CAISGDRVDTEAFF. Here is the DNA: TGTGCCATCAGTGGCGACAGGGTCGACACTGAAGCTTTCTTT.